These 7 T cell receptor beta chains were all obtained from the same sample, sequenced in a study of blood T cells in healthy people across ages. Through a sample-barcoded 5' primer and a J-beta primer mix, a second PCR was run for roughly 6 to 11 cycles. TCRdb re-called the 5' RACE reads through MiXCR, storing one row per CDR3 protein. The sample contains fewer than 2,000,000 distinct CDR3 sequences, 34% of which appear only once. Specimen: blood. The receptors derive from a woman aged 25 to 45 in good health.

V and J are TRBV7-8 and TRBJ2-5; the D call may be TRBD1 or TRBD2 (5 bases each). V shed 5 bases and J shed 4 bases, with 23 bases lying between them. The CDR3 runs 17 residues. CDR1 and CDR2 (germline): SGHVS, FQNEAQ. CDR3 amino acids: CASSPPMGVISGETQYF. Here the CDR3 DNA reads TGTGCCAGCAGCCCACCCATGGGGGTTATTTCAGGAGAGACCCAGTACTTC.

This chain uses TRBV5-1 with TRBJ2-3; D ambiguous. Germline-derived CDR1 and CDR2 are SGHRS and YFSETQ. The CDR3 contains 16 residues. The V end was cut by 0 bases, the J end by 8 bases, with 19 bases between. The CDR3 sequence: CASSLEGPIVFGTQYF. CDR3 nucleotide sequence: TGCGCCAGCAGCTTGGAGGGCCCCATAGTATTCGGTACGCAGTATTTT.

This clonotype was seen more than once but under ten times. The chain uses TRBV20-1 and TRBJ2-7, with unresolved D. The CDR3 extends over 14 amino acids. Trimming pared 5 bases from V and 3 bases from J, leaving 17 bases between. Germline V CDR1 and CDR2: DFQATT, SNEGSKA (reference sequence). The CDR3 DNA reads TGCAGTGCTCTTCCGCCTAGAAAGGGCTACGAGCAGTACTTC. Encoded protein: CSALPPRKGYEQYF.

This clonotype was observed a few times. The gene calls are TRBV10-3 and TRBJ1-4; D is possibly TRBD1 (6 bases). The V end was cut by 10 bases, the J end by 5 bases, with 17 bases between. The germline V gene has CDR1 ENHRY and CDR2 SYGVKD. The CDR3 consists of 14 residues. The CDR3 DNA is TGTGCCACCCGAGGGGGGAATACAAATGAAAAACTGTTTTTT. Translating it yields CATRGGNTNEKLFF.

There are a few counts of this clonotype. CDR3 bases: TGTGCCAGCAGTTTATCGGGGGGAAGCGGGAGGGTCGCAGAGACCCAGTACTTC. As protein: CASSLSGGSGRVAETQYF. This sequence joins TRBV27 and TRBJ2-5, with 10 positions matching TRBD2. Germline CDR1 is MNHEY and CDR2 is SMNVEV (reference sequence). This CDR3 spans 18 amino acids. V gave up 0 bases and J gave up 4 bases; unmatched junction bases: 11.

This chain's CDR3 is CASSIVAGSYNEQFF. Here the CDR3 DNA reads TGTGCCAGCAGCATCGTAGCGGGCTCCTACAATGAGCAGTTCTTC. The chain uses TRBV28 and TRBJ2-1; 7 bases align to TRBD2. J was trimmed by 0 bases and V by 6 bases; bases with no gene match: 5. The CDR3 loop spans 15 amino acids. From germline, CDR1 is MDHEN and CDR2 SYDVKM.

This clonotype has more than one count but fewer than ten. The rearrangement uses TRBV5-6 and TRBJ1-6; maybe TRBD1 (5 bases). V was clipped by 3 bases and J by 9 bases, with 16 bases between them. This CDR3 has 15 amino acids. From germline, CDR1 is SGHDT and CDR2 YYEEEE. This CDR3 is CASSSSRDGISPLHF. DNA for the CDR3: TGTGCCAGCAGCTCGTCCCGGGACGGAATTTCACCCCTCCACTTT.